Each of the 23 T cell receptor beta chains below was sequenced from the same sample in a study of cytomegalovirus exposure and HLA in healthy donors. Primers for the PCR totalled 60 Vbeta and 13 Jbeta. Produced via immunoSEQ multiplex PCR; TCRdb's table is partial and in-frame only. The sample has about 130,000 clones, less than 85% seen once. The sequencing input was PBMCs. The receptors originated from a female donor in good health and CMV-seronegative.

The chain couples TRBV6-6 to TRBJ2-1, with 9 bases lining up with TRBD1. Germline trimming cut 7 bases from V and 3 bases from J; bases unmatched to any gene: 4. The CDR3 is made up of 14 amino acids. Germline CDR1 is MNHNY and CDR2 is SVGAGI (reference sequence). CDR3 in DNA: TGTGCCAGCAAAGGACAGGGGAACTACAATGAGCAGTTCTTC. The encoded protein is CASKGQGNYNEQFF.

This sequence joins TRBV2 and TRBJ1-1; D is ambiguous. Trimming cost V 6 bases and J 1 base, with 9 bases left between them. The CDR3 extends over 13 amino acids. Germline V gene sequence: CDR1 SNHLY, CDR2 FYNNEI. CDR3 amino acids: CASSTHANTEAFF. The CDR3 nucleotides are TGTGCCAGCAGCACTCACGCGAACACTGAAGCTTTCTTT.

This chain uses TRBV4-1 with TRBJ2-6; D may be TRBD1 (6 bases). The CDR3 consists of 17 residues. Trimming shortened V by 3 bases and J by 0 bases, and 12 bases separated the two germline ends. Germline assignment: CDR1 MGHRA and CDR2 YSYEKL. CDR3 amino acids: CASSQRRTASGANVLTF. The CDR3 DNA is TGCGCCAGCAGCCAGCGCCGGACAGCCTCTGGGGCCAACGTCCTGACTTTC.

For the CDR3, the DNA is TGCGCCAGCAGCTGGGACAGGGGCGTCCAAGAGACCCAGTACTTC. As protein: CASSWDRGVQETQYF. V usage is TRBV5-1 and J usage is TRBJ2-5, with 10 bases fitting TRBD1. CDR1 and CDR2 from the germline V gene are SGHRS and YFSETQ. V was clipped by 3 bases and J by 1 base; unmatched bases: 3. The CDR3 is 15 residues long.

Comment on this clone: Relative to the germline gene, one junction end is altered; a read error may explain this. This chain uses TRBV5-1 with TRBJ2-4, with D perhaps matching TRBD2 (5 bases). The germline V gene encodes CDR1 SGHRS and CDR2 YFSETQ. The CDR3 covers 14 residues. The CDR3 is CASSLGAEGNSQYF. DNA of the CDR3: TGCGCCAGCAGCTTGGGCGCTGAGGGAAACAGTCAGTACTTC.

V is TRBV5-1 and J is TRBJ2-5; possibly TRBD2 for D (5 bases). V lost 2 bases to trimming and J lost 5 bases, with 13 bases between them. Germline V gives CDR1 SGHRS, CDR2 YFSETQ. This CDR3 region has 14 residues. The CDR3 nucleotides are TGCGCCAGCAGCTTTGAGGGCCAAAGGGAGACCCAGTACTTC. It encodes CASSFEGQRETQYF. The full variable domain, rest sourced from reference TRBV5-1 and TRBJ2-5, is KAGVTQTPRYLIKTRGQQVTLSCSPISGHRSVSWYQQTPGQGLQFLFEYFSETQRNKGNFPGRFSGRQFSNSRSEMNVSTLELGDSALYLCASSFEGQRETQYFGPGTRLLVL.

The CDR3 nucleotides read TGTGCCAGCAGTCTCTCCTACGAGCAGTACTTC. Encoded protein: CASSLSYEQYF. The rearrangement uses TRBV2 and TRBJ2-7; no reliable D call. V was clipped by 5 bases and J by 0 bases, with 2 bases between them. The CDR3 totals 11 residues. Per the germline V gene, CDR1 is SNHLY and CDR2 is FYNNEI.

This clone was seen a few times. This chain joins TRBV30 and TRBJ2-6; 7 bases fit TRBD1. The germline gives CDR1 GTSNPN, CDR2 SVGIG (reference sequence). This CDR3 is built from 13 residues. Trimming removed 2 bases from V and 11 bases from J; junction bases left unmatched: 6. The CDR3 spells CAWSSQGTDVLTF. The CDR3 DNA is TGTGCCTGGAGTTCGCAGGGGACAGACGTCCTGACTTTC.

This clone was picked up a small number of times. V is TRBV7-8 and J is TRBJ2-7; D gene uncertain. Trimming cost V 1 base and J 3 bases, with 13 bases left between them. The CDR3 contains 15 residues. The V gene's germline CDR1 is SGHVS and CDR2 FQNEAQ. The CDR3 DNA sequence: TGTGCCAGCAGCTTAGAAGGTGAGGTTTACTACGAGCAGTACTTC. Translating gives CASSLEGEVYYEQYF.

The rearrangement links TRBV7-9 to TRBJ1-6; TRBD1 is a possible D gene (5 bases). The germline V gene has CDR1 SEHNR and CDR2 FQNEAQ (reference sequence). V shed 5 bases and J shed 9 bases, with 17 bases lying between them. The CDR3 covers 15 residues. CDR3 DNA: TGTGCCAGCAGCCTTGGGGCCCCCTCTGGTTCACCCCTCCACTTT. It specifies CASSLGAPSGSPLHF.

The chain has TRBV6-1 and TRBJ2-3; weak D call: TRBD1 (5 bases). Germline loops: CDR1 MNHNS, CDR2 SASEGT. The V end lost 8 bases, the J end lost 1 base, and 16 bases lay between the germline ends. The length of the CDR3 is 15 residues. CDR3 sequence reads: CASSTDPVRTDTQYF. DNA of the CDR3: TGTGCCAGCTCGACAGATCCTGTACGCACAGATACGCAGTATTTT.

This clone appeared a few times. The chain employs TRBV11-2 and TRBJ1-2; 8 nucleotides agree with TRBD1. The CDR3 totals 15 residues. The V segment lost 5 bases and the J segment 3 bases; nucleotides outside the gene matches: 8. Germline V gene lookup returns CDR1 SGHAT and CDR2 FQNNGV. Written as DNA, the CDR3 is TGTGCCAGCAGCCAGCCGGGACAGGTCGACTATGGCTACACCTTC. Encoded protein: CASSQPGQVDYGYTF.

The V call is TRBV6-1, the J call TRBJ2-1; 9 positions match TRBD2. V lost 4 bases to trimming and J lost 5 bases; unmatched junction nucleotides: 12. This CDR3 contains 17 residues. Germline loops: CDR1 MNHNS, CDR2 SASEGT. In nucleotides, the CDR3 is TGTGCCAGCAGTGGGGCAGGGATAGTAGCGGGGGACAATGAGCAGTTCTTC. Its protein product is CASSGAGIVAGDNEQFF.

V gene TRBV30 combines with J gene TRBJ1-5; TRBD1 is a possible D gene (5 bases). The CDR3 covers 14 residues. CDR1 GTSNPN and CDR2 SVGIG come from the germline V gene (reference sequence). V was trimmed by 3 bases and J by 4 bases, leaving 13 bases between them. CDR3 nucleotides: TGTGCCTGGAGGGCGGGACGGGGTAATCAGCCCCAGCATTTT. Encoded protein: CAWRAGRGNQPQHF.

This sequence joins TRBV7-3 and TRBJ2-7; 10 bases are a match to TRBD2. The CDR3 runs to 14 residues. CDR1 is SGHTA and CDR2 is FQGTGA in the germline V gene. V shed 0 bases and J 6 bases; nucleotides not matched to a gene: 2. CDR3: CASSLTSGGSEQYF. The CDR3 region has the DNA TGTGCCAGCAGCTTAACTAGCGGGGGGTCCGAGCAGTACTTC.

The gene calls are TRBV5-6 and TRBJ2-5, with D tentatively TRBD1 (5 bases). Looked up from germline, CDR1 is SGHDT and CDR2 is YYEEEE. Trimming cost V 0 bases and J 5 bases, with 17 bases left between them. This CDR3 has 16 residues. CDR3 loop: CASSLETALGVETQYF. The CDR3 nucleotides are TGTGCCAGCAGCTTGGAGACAGCCCTAGGGGTCGAGACCCAGTACTTC.

This chain uses TRBV9 with TRBJ1-5; possibly TRBD1 for D (5 bases). V lost 2 bases to trimming and J lost 0 bases, with 9 bases between them. The CDR3 is made up of 15 amino acids. Per germline, CDR1 SGDLS and CDR2 YYNGEE. This chain's CDR3 is CASSVDGHSNQPQHF. The CDR3, as DNA: TGTGCCAGCAGCGTGGACGGACATAGCAATCAGCCCCAGCATTTT. The whole variable domain, filled in from reference TRBV9 and TRBJ1-5, reads DSGVTQTPKHLITATGQRVTLRCSPRSGDLSVYWYQQSLDQGLQFLIQYYNGEERAKGNILERFSAQQFPDLHSELNLSSLELGDSALYFCASSVDGHSNQPQHFGDGTRLSIL.

The V gene is TRBV12-5, the J gene TRBJ1-4; D perhaps matches TRBD1 (5 bases). V was cut by 6 bases and J by 0 bases, with 14 bases left in between. CDR1 is LGHNT, CDR2 FRNRAP, per germline. This CDR3 region has 16 residues. The chain's CDR3 is CASGGGPDPTNEKLFF. In DNA, the CDR3 is TGTGCTAGTGGGGGGGGACCAGACCCAACTAATGAAAAACTGTTTTTT.

This chain connects TRBV7-9 to TRBJ2-2; 7 nucleotides match TRBD1. The ends lost 5 bases at V and 6 bases at J; junction bases unmatched: 12. Germline V gives CDR1 SEHNR, CDR2 FQNEAQ (reference sequence). The CDR3 is 16 amino acids. CDR3 residues: CASSPLLGQGAGELFF. CDR3 nucleotide sequence: TGTGCCAGCAGCCCACTTTTGGGCCAGGGGGCCGGGGAGCTGTTTTTT.

The gene calls are TRBV11-2 and TRBJ1-2; D is possibly TRBD1 (6 bases). The V gene lost 5 bases and the J gene lost 0 bases, with 22 bases spanning the gap. The CDR3 extends over 18 amino acids. Germline V gives CDR1 SGHAT, CDR2 FQNNGV. CDR3 residues: CASSALDSTTSPNYGYTF. Written as DNA, the CDR3 is TGTGCCAGCAGCGCTCTGGACAGCACAACTAGTCCTAACTATGGCTACACCTTC.

To note about this clone: Relative to the germline gene, one junction end is altered; a read error may explain this. J is TRBJ2-1 and V is TRBV7-9; no definite D call. The CDR3 sequence is 12 residues long. Germline V gene lookup returns CDR1 SEHNR and CDR2 FQNEAQ (reference sequence). CDR3 region: CSSSFVLNEQFF. The CDR3 DNA is TGTTCCAGCAGCTTCGTCCTAAATGAGCAGTTCTTC.

The chain recombines TRBV5-1 with TRBJ2-3, with 11 bases that match TRBD2. The CDR3 loop spans 15 amino acids. Germline V CDR1 and CDR2: SGHRS, YFSETQ. The trim removed 0 bases at V and 6 bases at J, leaving 3 bases unmatched. CDR3 DNA sequence: TGCGCCAGCAGCTTGGCCTTAGCGGGAGGGGATACGCAGTATTTT. Translated, it gives CASSLALAGGDTQYF.

This clone was seen only once. V is TRBV7-9 and J is TRBJ2-7; 7 positions agree with TRBD1. Losses at the gene ends were 4 bases for V and 6 bases for J; bases not matched to a gene: 9. Germline V gene sequence: CDR1 SEHNR, CDR2 FQNEAQ (reference sequence). The CDR3 runs 14 residues. The CDR3 is CASSSSGAGGEQYF. The CDR3 nucleotides are TGTGCCAGCAGCTCCTCCGGGGCAGGGGGCGAGCAGTACTTC.